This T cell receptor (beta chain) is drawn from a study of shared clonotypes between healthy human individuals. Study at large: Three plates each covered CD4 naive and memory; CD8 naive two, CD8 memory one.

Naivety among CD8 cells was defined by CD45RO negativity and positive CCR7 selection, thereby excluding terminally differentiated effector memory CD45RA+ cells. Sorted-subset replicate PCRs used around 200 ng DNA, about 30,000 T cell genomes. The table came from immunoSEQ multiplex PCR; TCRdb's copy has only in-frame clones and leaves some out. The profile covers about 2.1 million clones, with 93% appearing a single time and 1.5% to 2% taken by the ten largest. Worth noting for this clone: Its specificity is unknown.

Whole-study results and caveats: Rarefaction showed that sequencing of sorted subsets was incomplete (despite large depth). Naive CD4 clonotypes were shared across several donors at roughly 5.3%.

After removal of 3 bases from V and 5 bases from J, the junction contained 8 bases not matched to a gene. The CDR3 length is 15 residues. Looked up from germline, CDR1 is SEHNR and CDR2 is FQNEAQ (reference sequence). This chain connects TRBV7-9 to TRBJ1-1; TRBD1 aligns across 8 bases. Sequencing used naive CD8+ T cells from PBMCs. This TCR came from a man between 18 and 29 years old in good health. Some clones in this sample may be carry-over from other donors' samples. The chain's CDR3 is CASSFSTGGRTEAFF. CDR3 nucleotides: TGTGCCAGCAGCTTCTCCACAGGGGGGAGAACTGAAGCTTTCTTT.